The entry below gives a single T cell receptor (beta chain) sequence along with its context. What it recognizes is unknown. The entry originates in a study of post-analysis software for immune sequencing data. Study details: Relapsing-remitting, secondary progressive and progressive-relapsing multiple sclerosis were all included among the disease courses. Notes on the study in general: The five TRBV segments detected at higher frequency in patients than in controls included TRBV5-6, TRBV5-1 and TRBV20-1. When the samples were clustered directly with F measure, those that had been prepared in the same batch showed strong co-clustering. Controls' normalized Chao1 diversity significantly exceeded that of multiple sclerosis patients.

Unique molecular identifiers were carried by the TCR beta cDNA libraries. Yield was roughly 500,000 cDNA molecules from roughly 0.93 to 9.6 million T cells. Using its own MiXCR run on the PCR reads, TCRdb lists one record per CDR3 protein. The sample has a few hundred thousand distinct CDR3 sequences, less than 40% seen once; the top ten hold 13%. Germline V gives CDR1 MNHNS, CDR2 SASEGT. V dropped 7 bases and J dropped 1 base, with 8 bases sitting between them. The CDR3 loop spans 12 amino acids. This receptor was obtained from a girl aged 5 to 17 with multiple sclerosis. The sample consisted of blood. V gene TRBV6-1 combines with J gene TRBJ2-7; the D is unclear. CDR3 DNA: TGTGCCAGCACGAGACATTCCTACGAGCAGTACTTC. Amino acid sequence: CASTRHSYEQYF.